Following are 26 T cell receptor beta chains from one sample sequenced in a study of graft-versus-host responses after intestinal transplantation. TCRdb keeps only in-frame clones here, not all; method: immunoSEQ multiplex PCR. The table shows about 100,000 clones, with more than 85% occurring only once. Their target antigens are unknown. The material sequenced was unstimulated CD4+ T cells sorted from spleen or lymph node cells, taken before transplant. These receptors originate from a human donor who was the organ donor for an intestinal transplant.

A note on this clone: Distinct nucleotide sequences in the sample also encode this CDR3. The chain combines TRBV7-8 with TRBJ1-3; D unclear. This CDR3 has 11 residues. Trimming pared 2 bases from V and 5 bases from J, leaving 1 base between. CDR1 SGHVS and CDR2 FQNEAQ come from the germline V gene. The CDR3 bases are TGTGCCAGCAGCTTACGAAACACCATATATTTT. This translates into CASSLRNTIYF.

The sample holds a few counts of this clone. This sequence joins TRBV5-8 and TRBJ2-2; TRBD1 might be the D (6 bases). CDR1 and CDR2 from the germline V gene are SGHTS and YDEGEE. This CDR3 is 13 amino acids long. The V gene lost 5 bases and the J gene lost 6 bases, with 11 bases spanning the gap. CDR3 nucleotide sequence: TGTGCCAGCAGATACAGGGCTCCCGGGGAGCTGTTTTTT. This gives the protein CASRYRAPGELFF.

This clone was seen only once. This chain uses TRBV5-4 with TRBJ1-1; D perhaps matches TRBD1 (5 bases). Between the trimmed V and J ends, which lost 5 bases and 3 bases, there was a span of 14 bases. The CDR3 has 14 amino acids. CDR1 and CDR2 from the germline V gene are SGHNT and YYREEE (reference sequence). The DNA for the CDR3 is TGTGCCAGCAGGAGGAGCAGGGCCGACACTGAAGCTTTCTTT. It encodes CASRRSRADTEAFF.

The chain recombines TRBV6-5 with TRBJ1-1, with D maybe TRBD1 (6 bases). V shed 5 bases and J shed 1 base, with 8 bases lying between them. Germline values: CDR1 MNHEY, CDR2 SVGAGI. This CDR3 has 13 amino acids. The CDR3 reads CASSRGANTEAFF. CDR3 nucleotide sequence: TGTGCCAGCAGTAGGGGGGCGAACACTGAAGCTTTCTTT.

The genes are TRBV6-1 and TRBJ2-1; 7 bases are a match to TRBD1. Per the germline V gene, CDR1 is MNHNS and CDR2 is SASEGT. The CDR3 covers 14 residues. Germline trimming cut 7 bases from V and 0 bases from J; bases unmatched to any gene: 3. The CDR3 sequence: CASTRQGSYNEQFF. The CDR3 nucleotides read TGTGCCAGCACCCGACAGGGCTCCTACAATGAGCAGTTCTTC.

This chain links TRBV28 with TRBJ1-2; 9 positions match TRBD1. The V gene's germline CDR1 is MDHEN and CDR2 SYDVKM. J was trimmed by 5 bases and V by 6 bases; bases with no gene match: 4. This CDR3 has 13 amino acids. The CDR3 is CASRLGTGYGYTF. As DNA, the CDR3 is TGTGCCAGCAGATTAGGGACAGGGTATGGCTACACCTTC.

The chain carries TRBV6-1 and TRBJ1-1; no firm D call. CDR3 length: 15 amino acids. CDR1 is MNHNS and CDR2 is SASEGT in the germline V gene. V was pared by 7 bases and J by 2 bases, with 17 bases between. In nucleotides, the CDR3 is TGTGCCAGCATTAGAATTGGGGTTGTAAACACTGAAGCTTTCTTT. Translated: CASIRIGVVNTEAFF.

This chain joins TRBV28 and TRBJ2-1; 8 nucleotides agree with TRBD2. CDR1 and CDR2 (germline): MDHEN, SYDVKM. The V segment lost 6 bases and the J segment 8 bases; nucleotides outside the gene matches: 12. There are 15 residues in the CDR3. Here the CDR3 reads CASSTPGLGLYEQFF. The CDR3 DNA reads TGTGCCAGCAGCACGCCGGGACTAGGGCTGTATGAGCAGTTCTTC.

The chain uses TRBV11-2 and TRBJ2-5, with TRBD2 matching over 12 bases. Trimming removed 1 base from V and 3 bases from J; junction bases left unmatched: 6. This CDR3 contains 17 residues. Germline V gene lookup returns CDR1 SGHAT and CDR2 FQNNGV. The CDR3 loop is CASSLGLAGGPEETQYF. In DNA form, the CDR3 reads TGTGCCAGCAGCTTAGGTCTAGCGGGGGGGCCAGAAGAGACCCAGTACTTC.

The chain uses TRBV30 and TRBJ2-3; D gene unclear. The V gene's germline CDR1 is GTSNPN and CDR2 SVGIG (reference sequence). Trimming took off 2 bases at V and 2 bases at J, with 11 bases between the two ends. This CDR3 region has 14 residues. The CDR3 DNA reads TGTGCCTGGAGTCGGCACAGTAACACAGATACGCAGTATTTT. Translated: CAWSRHSNTDTQYF. Together with reference TRBV30 and TRBJ2-3, the CDR3 gives the full variable domain: SQTIHQWPATLVQPVGSPLSLECTVEGTSNPNLYWYRQAAGRGLQLLFYSVGIGQISSEVPQNLSASRPQDRQFILSSKKLLLSDSGFYLCAWSRHSNTDTQYFGPGTRLTVL.

The chain is built from TRBV19 and TRBJ1-1; no clear D. V was clipped by 6 bases and J by 8 bases, with 19 bases between them. Looked up from germline, CDR1 is LNHDA and CDR2 is SQIVND (reference sequence). The CDR3 runs 14 residues. CDR3 region: CASSNEMAPLEAFF. CDR3 nucleotide sequence: TGTGCCAGTAGCAACGAAATGGCCCCCCTCGAAGCTTTCTTT.

This chain uses TRBV7-2 with TRBJ2-7; the match to TRBD2 covers 10 bases. The junction had 15 bases not matched to a gene; V was cut back by 0 bases and J by 4 bases. CDR1 is SGHTA, CDR2 FQGNSA, per germline. CDR3 length: 19 residues. The CDR3: CASSLAATSGRINRYEQYF. The CDR3 DNA reads as TGTGCCAGCAGCTTAGCGGCGACTAGCGGGCGGATAAATAGATACGAGCAGTACTTC.

CDR3 in amino acids: CASSLKRLSYEQYF. The CDR3 DNA reads as TGTGCCAGCAGTTTAAAAAGACTCTCCTACGAGCAGTACTTC. The V and J genes are TRBV27 and TRBJ2-7; D uncertain. V shed 2 bases and J shed 0 bases, with 8 bases lying between them. Germline assignment: CDR1 MNHEY and CDR2 SMNVEV (reference sequence). The CDR3 has 14 residues.

The rearrangement uses TRBV11-2 and TRBJ2-2; a possible D gene is TRBD1 (5 bases). The CDR3 is 16 amino acids. In germline, CDR1 is SGHAT, CDR2 FQNNGV. Between the trimmed V and J ends, which lost 1 base and 5 bases, there was a span of 14 bases. CDR3 DNA: TGTGCCAGCAGCTTAGGGCAGGGTGGCGGAACCGGGGAGCTGTTTTTT. Translated: CASSLGQGGGTGELFF. The entire variable domain, with the rest obtained from reference TRBV11-2 and TRBJ2-2, is as follows: EAGVAQSPRYKIIEKRQSVAFWCNPISGHATLYWYQQILGQGPKLLIQFQNNGVVDDSQLPKDRFSAERLKGVDSTLKIQPAKLEDSAVYLCASSLGQGGGTGELFFGEGSRLTVL.

The chain links TRBV14 to TRBJ2-2, with D perhaps TRBD1 (6 bases). Germline-derived CDR1 and CDR2 are SGHDN and FVKESK. The ends were cut back, 4 bases at V and 6 bases at J, with 12 bases in the middle. CDR3 length equals 14 residues. The CDR3 bases are TGTGCCAGCAGCCTACGGACAGTTTCCGGGGAGCTGTTTTTT. It yields the protein CASSLRTVSGELFF.

This sequence joins TRBV6-5 and TRBJ1-4; TRBD1 matches at 7 bases. Trimming took 6 bases from V and 8 from J; bases not matched to a gene: 12. Germline CDR1 and CDR2: MNHEY and SVGAGI. This CDR3 is built from 15 residues. The CDR3 DNA follows: TGTGCCAGCAGAAGACAGGGCCAGGGGTTGGAAAAACTGTTTTTT. This gives the protein CASRRQGQGLEKLFF.

The J gene is TRBJ1-6, the V gene TRBV6-5, with no clear D. The CDR3 consists of 14 residues. Trimming took 10 bases from V and 9 from J, leaving 19 bases between them. Germline V gives CDR1 MNHEY, CDR2 SVGAGI. CDR3 sequence (DNA): TGTGCCACCTCCCGGCGAGGTTCTAGTTCACCCCTCCACTTT. Protein: CATSRRGSSSPLHF.

This rearrangement joins TRBV5-4 to TRBJ1-2, with 8 bases matching TRBD1. V was clipped by 2 bases and J by 7 bases; unmatched bases: 13. The CDR3 sequence is 16 residues long. Germline V gene lookup returns CDR1 SGHNT and CDR2 YYREEE (reference sequence). The CDR3 region has the DNA TGTGCCAGCAGCTTTTGGTCCAATCAGGGGGCGCGTGGCTACACCTTC. Its protein is CASSFWSNQGARGYTF.

The chain links TRBV9 to TRBJ2-6; D gene uncertain. There are 16 residues in the CDR3. Trimming left V 4 bases short and J 0 bases short, with 11 bases between. The germline V gene has CDR1 SGDLS and CDR2 YYNGEE. The CDR3 loop reads CASSHHSASGANVLTF. CDR3 DNA sequence: TGTGCCAGCAGCCACCACTCGGCCTCTGGGGCCAACGTCCTGACTTTC. Together with reference TRBV9 and TRBJ2-6, the CDR3 gives the full variable domain: DSGVTQTPKHLITATGQRVTLRCSPRSGDLSVYWYQQSLDQGLQFLIQYYNGEERAKGNILERFSAQQFPDLHSELNLSSLELGDSALYFCASSHHSASGANVLTFGAGSRLTVL.

The chain recombines TRBV6-5 with TRBJ1-4; D gene unclear. V lost 2 bases and J lost 7, with 8 bases in between. The CDR3 spans 13 residues. Germline-derived CDR1 and CDR2 are MNHEY and SVGAGI. DNA of the CDR3: TGTGCCAGCAGTTACGGAAGGGCTGAAAAACTGTTTTTT. This translates into CASSYGRAEKLFF.

The chain links TRBV20-1 to TRBJ1-1; D call uncertain. This CDR3 has 10 residues. With 0 bases removed from V and 10 bases from J, the gap between germline ends came to 6 bases. Germline V gives CDR1 DFQATT, CDR2 SNEGSKA (reference sequence). Here the CDR3 reads CSARDDGAFF. The CDR3 DNA follows: TGCAGTGCTAGAGATGATGGAGCTTTCTTT.

The chain uses TRBV7-9 and TRBJ2-3; TRBD2 aligns across 13 bases. The V segment lost 5 bases and the J segment 3 bases; nucleotides outside the gene matches: 14. This CDR3 spans 19 amino acids. Germline CDR1 and CDR2: SEHNR and FQNEAQ (reference sequence). CDR3 in amino acids: CASSETPGLAGSATDTQYF. The CDR3 bases are TGTGCCAGCAGCGAAACGCCGGGACTAGCGGGGTCAGCTACAGATACGCAGTATTTT.

The CDR3 spells CASSYSGTQNTGELFF. Here the CDR3 DNA reads TGTGCCAGCAGTTACTCAGGGACTCAAAATACCGGGGAGCTGTTTTTT. The V and J genes are TRBV6-5 and TRBJ2-2; tentative D call: TRBD2 (6 bases). V lost 0 bases, J lost 5 bases, and 13 bases lay in between. Germline V CDR1 and CDR2: MNHEY, SVGAGI. CDR3 length: 16 residues.

J is TRBJ1-5 and V is TRBV6-5; D unresolved. Germline CDR1 reads MNHEY; CDR2 reads SVGAGI. Deletions cut 5 bases from V and 5 bases from J, with 10 bases between. This CDR3 is built from 13 residues. CDR3 sequence: CASSENKDQPQHF. CDR3 DNA sequence: TGTGCCAGCAGTGAAAATAAAGATCAGCCCCAGCATTTT.

The J gene is TRBJ1-4, the V gene TRBV5-4; TRBD1 is a possible D gene (6 bases). Trimming pared 0 bases from V and 5 bases from J, leaving 11 bases between. CDR1 SGHNT and CDR2 YYREEE come from the germline V gene (reference sequence). The CDR3 runs to 15 residues. The CDR3 spells CASSLAGQRNEKLFF. CDR3 DNA: TGTGCCAGCAGCTTGGCGGGACAAAGGAATGAAAAACTGTTTTTT.

The chain combines TRBV18 with TRBJ1-1; D might be TRBD1 (5 bases). CDR3 length: 14 amino acids. The germline V and J ends were trimmed by 1 base and 6 bases, with 12 bases remaining between them. The germline V gene has CDR1 KGHSH and CDR2 LQKENI. CDR3 loop: CASSPLRQGAEAFF. The CDR3 nucleotides read TGTGCCAGCTCACCACTTCGGCAGGGCGCTGAAGCTTTCTTT. Based on the CDR3 plus reference TRBV18 and TRBJ1-1, the full variable domain is NAGVMQNPRHLVRRRGQEARLRCSPMKGHSHVYWYRQLPEEGLKFMVYLQKENIIDESGMPKERFSAEFPKEGPSILRIQQVVRGDSAAYFCASSPLRQGAEAFFGQGTRLTVV.